This TCR beta chain is from a study of graft-versus-host responses after intestinal transplantation. Study background: Recipients uniformly received anti-thymocyte globulin induction, followed by tacrolimus and steroids for approximately 3 years.

Each mixed lymphocyte reaction held around 200,000 CFSE-labeled responders and around 200,000 irradiated violet-dye-labeled stimulators. Only in-frame clones appear in the TCRdb table, and some are missing; sequencing was by immunoSEQ multiplex PCR. The sample contains approximately 9,000 clones, 30% of which appear only once. This clone appeared a few times. Study findings and constraints: In patients with graft-donor T cell macrochimerism, allograft graft-versus-host to host-versus-graft clonal ratios were high. Researchers found GvH clones in recipient marrow, and some showed up first in ileum or blood.

The sequences come from alloreactive CD4+ T cells from a mixed lymphocyte reaction culture, collected before intestinal transplant. Subset in this sample: CFSE-low proliferating T cells sorted from roughly 6-day pre-transplant mixed lymphocyte reaction (GvH or HvG direction). The TCR sequence derives from a human patient who received an intestinal transplant.

The CDR3: CASSPLAPGLSQETQYF. The CDR3 coding sequence is TGTGCCAGCAGCCCTTTGGCGCCGGGACTGTCACAAGAGACCCAGTACTTC. This sequence joins TRBV5-4 and TRBJ2-5; possibly TRBD2 for D (6 bases). With 4 bases removed from V and 2 bases from J, the gap between germline ends came to 21 bases. The CDR3 loop spans 17 amino acids. Germline V lookup: CDR1 SGHNT, CDR2 YYREEE (reference sequence).